These 29 T cell receptor beta chains came from one sample sequenced in a study of blood T cell repertoires in COVID-19. Profiling relied on immunoSEQ multiplex PCR, and the TCRdb table lists in-frame clones only, not all of them. The data contain about 240,000 clones, roughly 91% of them singletons. The material sequenced was PBMCs or T cells enriched from blood (not recorded which). The receptors stem from a woman aged 30 to 39 who had recovered from COVID-19.

This rearrangement joins TRBV5-6 to TRBJ2-7, with D tentatively TRBD1 (6 bases). The CDR3 is made up of 15 amino acids. V gave up 1 base and J gave up 2 bases, with 13 bases separating them. The germline V gene has CDR1 SGHDT and CDR2 YYEEEE. In DNA form, the CDR3 reads TGTGCCAGCAGCTTGACAGGGTTAACCGCCTACGAGCAGTACTTC. Translating gives CASSLTGLTAYEQYF. Full variable domain (remainder filled in from reference TRBV5-6 and TRBJ2-7): DAGVTQSPTHLIKTRGQQVTLRCSPKSGHDTVSWYQQALGQGPQFIFQYYEEEERQRGNFPDRFSGHQFPNYSSELNVNALLLGDSALYLCASSLTGLTAYEQYFGPGTRLTVT.

The rearrangement joins TRBV6-5 to TRBJ2-7, with D perhaps matching TRBD1 (5 bases). With 2 bases removed from V and 2 bases from J, the gap between germline ends came to 7 bases. From germline, CDR1 is MNHEY and CDR2 SVGAGI. This CDR3 comprises 13 residues. CDR3 bases: TGTGCCAGCAGTTACCAGGGCCCCTACGAGCAGTACTTC. Its protein is CASSYQGPYEQYF.

The chain employs TRBV5-1 and TRBJ1-2, with D possibly TRBD1 on 6 matching bases. Per the germline V gene, CDR1 is SGHRS and CDR2 is YFSETQ. Deletions cut 6 bases from V and 8 bases from J, with 20 bases between. The CDR3 totals 14 residues. The CDR3 loop reads CASTPEQGPEGYTF. The CDR3 DNA reads as TGCGCCAGCACCCCTGAACAGGGCCCGGAGGGCTACACCTTC.

The chain employs TRBV27 and TRBJ2-5; a weak D match, TRBD1 (5 bases). In germline, CDR1 is MNHEY, CDR2 SMNVEV (reference sequence). The CDR3 spans 15 residues. V lost 3 bases, J lost 1 base, and 12 bases lay in between. The CDR3 sequence is CASSFVRAPQETQYF. In DNA, the CDR3 is TGTGCCAGCAGTTTTGTCAGGGCCCCCCAAGAGACCCAGTACTTC.

As for this clone: Other nucleotide sequences in the sample specify the same CDR3. This sequence joins TRBV27 and TRBJ2-7; no definite D call. From germline, CDR1 is MNHEY and CDR2 SMNVEV (reference sequence). With 5 bases removed from V and 4 bases from J, the gap between germline ends came to 9 bases. This CDR3 comprises 12 residues. The CDR3 protein is CASSPSPYEQYF. The CDR3 DNA reads as TGTGCCAGCAGTCCGAGCCCTTACGAGCAGTACTTC.

This sequence joins TRBV3-1 (or the pseudogene TRBV3-2) and TRBJ1-1; tentatively, D is TRBD1 (5 bases). V was clipped by 5 bases and J by 1 base, with 11 bases between them. Germline V gives CDR1 LGHDT, CDR2 YNNKEL (reference sequence). The CDR3 consists of 14 residues. CDR3 nucleotide sequence: TGTGCCAGCAGCTGGCGGGGGGGGAACACTGAAGCTTTCTTT. Translated, it gives CASSWRGGNTEAFF.

The CDR3 reads CASSPRQGGTEAFF. The DNA of the CDR3 is TGTGCCAGCTCACCTCGACAGGGAGGCACTGAAGCTTTCTTT. The chain has TRBV18 and TRBJ1-1; 7 bases align to TRBD1. Unmatched junction bases numbered 5, after V lost 3 bases and J lost 4 bases. CDR1 and CDR2 from the germline V gene are KGHSH and LQKENI. This CDR3 contains 14 residues.

The chain carries TRBV6-4 and TRBJ2-7, with a weak D call TRBD2 (6 bases). CDR1 MRHNA and CDR2 SNTAGT come from the germline V gene. The CDR3 is 15 residues long. V was trimmed by 3 bases and J by 2 bases, leaving 14 bases between them. The CDR3 region has the DNA TGTGCCAGCAGTGAATGGAGCGGGCCAACCTACGAGCAGTACTTC. Translating it yields CASSEWSGPTYEQYF.

In this sample, this clone turned up a few times. V and J are TRBV24-1 and TRBJ1-2; perhaps TRBD1 as D (5 bases). V was cut by 5 bases and J by 8 bases, with 20 bases left in between. Germline CDR1 reads KGHDR; CDR2 reads SFDVKD. There are 15 residues in the CDR3. The CDR3 loop is CATSASGGTPGGYTF. The CDR3 DNA reads TGTGCCACCAGTGCCTCGGGGGGTACTCCGGGCGGCTACACCTTC.

V and J are TRBV7-2 and TRBJ2-5; 8 positions agree with TRBD2. CDR3 size: 14 residues. V lost 2 bases, J lost 1 base, and 0 bases stayed unmatched. CDR1 is SGHTA and CDR2 is FQGNSA in the germline V gene. The CDR3 nucleotides read TGTGCCAGCAGCTTACTAGCGGGCCAAGAGACCCAGTACTTC. Residues: CASSLLAGQETQYF.

This chain uses TRBV2 with TRBJ1-2, with 11 positions matching TRBD1. Trimming cost V 0 bases and J 7 bases; bases outside gene matches: 7. Germline assignment: CDR1 SNHLY and CDR2 FYNNEI. This CDR3 has 16 amino acids. The CDR3 sequence: CASSEALRDRGSGYTF. The CDR3, as DNA: TGTGCCAGCAGTGAAGCGCTTCGGGACAGGGGGTCTGGCTACACCTTC. The full variable domain, its missing parts supplied by reference TRBV2 and TRBJ1-2, is EPEVTQTPSHQVTQMGQEVILRCVPISNHLYFYWYRQILGQKVEFLVSFYNNEISEKSEIFDDQFSVERPDGSNFTLKIRSTKLEDSAMYFCASSEALRDRGSGYTFGSGTRLTVV.

The chain couples TRBV28 to TRBJ2-5; 11 bases agree with TRBD2. CDR1 is MDHEN and CDR2 is SYDVKM in the germline V gene. Germline trimming cut 2 bases from V and 4 bases from J; bases unmatched to any gene: 15. The CDR3 extends over 19 amino acids. The DNA for the CDR3 is TGTGCCAGCAGTTTAGGTCGGCTCCGCTCTAGCGGGAGGCTAGAGACCCAGTACTTC. Protein sequence: CASSLGRLRSSGRLETQYF.

The chain links TRBV7-6 to TRBJ1-3; weak D call: TRBD1 (5 bases). V lost 1 base and J 0 bases, leaving 10 bases between the germline ends. This CDR3 spans 16 amino acids. Per the germline V gene, CDR1 is SGHVS and CDR2 is FNYEAQ. The CDR3 DNA sequence: TGTGCCAGCAGCTTAGTCGGGGGGGGCTCTGGAAACACCATATATTTT. Residues: CASSLVGGGSGNTIYF.

The chain recombines TRBV3-1 (or the pseudogene TRBV3-2) with TRBJ1-3; tentatively, D is TRBD1 (6 bases). The ends were cut back, 0 bases at V and 0 bases at J, with 18 bases in the middle. This CDR3 is 19 amino acids long. Germline V CDR1 and CDR2: LGHDT, YNNKEL (reference sequence). The CDR3, as DNA: TGTGCCAGCAGCCAAGATCACCCCCGGGCAGGGGCCTCTGGAAACACCATATATTTT. Translation gives CASSQDHPRAGASGNTIYF.

This clone occurred once. The chain employs TRBV29-1 and TRBJ2-1, with a tentative D call TRBD2 (6 bases). The V and J ends lost 2 bases and 5 bases respectively, with 13 bases between them. Germline-derived CDR1 and CDR2 are SQVTM and ANQGSEA. CDR3 size: 14 residues. Written as DNA, the CDR3 is TGCAGCGTTGAATTAATAGCGGTTCACAATGAGCAGTTCTTC. Amino acids: CSVELIAVHNEQFF.

The rearrangement joins TRBV28 to TRBJ2-4; TRBD2 aligns across 9 bases. CDR1 MDHEN and CDR2 SYDVKM come from the germline V gene. The V gene end was trimmed by 3 bases and the J gene end by 8 bases; junction bases not matched to a gene: 8. CDR3 length equals 15 residues. The CDR3: CASSFRASGTDIQYF. DNA of the CDR3: TGTGCCAGCAGTTTTCGAGCTAGCGGGACGGACATTCAGTACTTC.

The chain couples TRBV19 to TRBJ1-3; no definite D call. This CDR3 spans 14 amino acids. The germline gives CDR1 LNHDA, CDR2 SQIVND (reference sequence). The V and J ends lost 5 bases and 0 bases respectively, with 8 bases between them. The CDR3 loop reads CASSRENSGNTIYF. In DNA form, the CDR3 reads TGTGCCAGTAGTCGGGAGAACTCTGGAAACACCATATATTTT.

The chain has TRBV9 and TRBJ2-6; D perhaps matches TRBD2 (6 bases). The CDR3 length is 16 residues. Per germline, CDR1 SGDLS and CDR2 YYNGEE. Trimming took off 0 bases at V and 2 bases at J, with 9 bases between the two ends. The CDR3 bases are TGTGCCAGCAGCGTAGGGGCGGGGACTGGGGCCAACGTCCTGACTTTC. It yields the protein CASSVGAGTGANVLTF.

The chain uses TRBV28 and TRBJ1-1; no clear D. The V end was cut by 7 bases, the J end by 9 bases, with 15 bases between. The CDR3 is made up of 12 amino acids. CDR1 and CDR2 (germline): MDHEN, SYDVKM. Written as DNA, the CDR3 is TGTGCCAGCATCTTGGAGGAGGGCAAAGCTTTCTTT. This encodes CASILEEGKAFF.

The V gene is TRBV29-1, the J gene TRBJ2-1; 12 positions agree with TRBD2. This CDR3 is 13 amino acids long. Germline V gene lookup returns CDR1 SQVTM and CDR2 ANQGSEA. The CDR3, as DNA: TGCAGTCTAGCGGGAGGGCTCTCCAATGAGCAGTTCTTC. Protein product: CSLAGGLSNEQFF.

This chain connects TRBV9 to TRBJ2-1, with D possibly matching TRBD2 (6 bases). This CDR3 spans 15 amino acids. Deletions cut 5 bases from V and 4 bases from J, with 16 bases between. The V gene's germline CDR1 is SGDLS and CDR2 YYNGEE. The CDR3 loop reads CASRVTGDGYNEQFF. DNA for the CDR3: TGTGCCAGCAGGGTAACGGGAGACGGGTACAATGAGCAGTTCTTC.

The chain couples TRBV13 to TRBJ2-3; D might be TRBD2 (5 bases). Germline values: CDR1 PRHDT, CDR2 FYEKMQ (reference sequence). V dropped 5 bases and J dropped 5 bases, with 14 bases sitting between them. This CDR3 region has 14 residues. The CDR3: CASSLRTGGDTQYF. The CDR3 nucleotides are TGTGCCAGCAGCCTCCGGACTGGCGGAGATACGCAGTATTTT.

The rearrangement uses TRBV19 and TRBJ2-3; the D gene is possibly TRBD2 (6 bases). The CDR3 covers 15 residues. Germline loops: CDR1 LNHDA, CDR2 SQIVND (reference sequence). V gave up 5 bases and J gave up 5 bases, with 17 bases separating them. CDR3 sequence reads: CASSSLTRIRDTQYF. CDR3 DNA: TGTGCCAGTAGTTCACTGACTAGGATAAGAGATACGCAGTATTTT.

The gene calls are TRBV6-4 and TRBJ2-1, with 10 bases identical to TRBD2. Germline CDR1 and CDR2: MRHNA and SNTAGT. Trimming removed 5 bases from V and 1 base from J; junction bases left unmatched: 5. CDR3 size: 16 residues. The CDR3 DNA follows: TGTGCCAGCAGTCCTAGCGGGAGCTTATCCTACAATGAGCAGTTCTTC. It yields the protein CASSPSGSLSYNEQFF.

The rearrangement uses TRBV4-3 and TRBJ2-7; D is perhaps TRBD2 (5 bases). This CDR3 has 15 amino acids. Germline CDR1 is LGHNA and CDR2 is YSLEER. Between the trimmed V and J ends, which lost 0 bases and 2 bases, there was a span of 11 bases. CDR3 DNA sequence: TGCGCCAGCAGCCAAGATACGGGAAGGCCCTACGAGCAGTACTTC. Translating gives CASSQDTGRPYEQYF.

Only one count was recorded for this clone. The chain combines TRBV18 with TRBJ1-2; D is possibly TRBD1 (5 bases). Looked up from germline, CDR1 is KGHSH and CDR2 is LQKENI. V was cut by 3 bases and J by 8 bases, with 13 bases left in between. This CDR3 contains 13 residues. CDR3 loop: CASSPTGDWGYTF. The CDR3 coding sequence is TGTGCCAGCTCACCTACCGGGGACTGGGGCTACACCTTC.

This clone was found a few times. The chain links TRBV28 to TRBJ2-1, with 9 nucleotides matching TRBD1. The CDR3 is 16 residues long. Germline V gene lookup returns CDR1 MDHEN and CDR2 SYDVKM. V shed 6 bases and J 1 base; nucleotides not matched to a gene: 7. The CDR3 nucleotides are TGTGCCAGCAGCTCCGGGACAGGGTTGTCCTACAATGAGCAGTTCTTC. Translated: CASSSGTGLSYNEQFF.

As concerns this clone: Additional DNA sequences in this sample encode the identical CDR3. The chain uses TRBV4-1 and TRBJ1-5, with a tentative D call TRBD1 (5 bases). The CDR3 length is 15 residues. Germline V gene sequence: CDR1 MGHRA, CDR2 YSYEKL. Trimming took 0 bases from V and 7 from J, leaving 13 bases between them. The CDR3 nucleotides are TGCGCCAGCAGCCAAGATGGGGCAGGGAGGCAGCCCCAGCATTTT. Translated, it gives CASSQDGAGRQPQHF.

The chain couples TRBV7-9 to TRBJ1-1; maybe TRBD1 (5 bases). Trimming removed 1 base at V and 9 bases at J, with 12 bases between. The CDR3 contains 13 residues. Germline V gene sequence: CDR1 SEHNR, CDR2 FQNEAQ (reference sequence). CDR3 in DNA: TGTGCCAGCAGCTTAGATCAGGGTTTAAAAGCTTTCTTT. Amino acid sequence: CASSLDQGLKAFF. Supplemented by reference TRBV7-9 and TRBJ1-1, the full variable domain reads DTGVSQNPRHKITKRGQNVTFRCDPISEHNRLYWYRQTLGQGPEFLTYFQNEAQLEKSRLLSDRFSAERPKGSFSTLEIQRTEQGDSAMYLCASSLDQGLKAFFGQGTRLTVV.